Listed below are T cell receptor beta chains from one sample, sequenced in a study of control samples from healthy donors and cancer patients. Measured with immunoSEQ multiplex PCR; TCRdb has only the in-frame clones, and not every one. The sample contains 170,000 or so clones, about 91% of which appear only once. The sample consisted of blood. The source is a woman aged 40 to 50 in good health. The CDR3 runs from the conserved cysteine through the conserved F or W. D genes are given only for firm matches. The listing skips clone size in some rows; elsewhere it reads once, few, many or a size class.

CDR3	DNA	D	length	J	size	V
CAISESQGMNTEAFF	TGTGCCATCAGTGAGTCGCAGGGAATGAACACTGAAGCTTTCTTT	-	15	TRBJ1-1	-	TRBV10-3
CASSPQRGRETGELFF	TGTGCCAGCTCACCCCAGCGGGGGAGAGAAACCGGGGAGCTGTTTTTT	TRBD2	16	TRBJ2-2	-	TRBV18
CASSLGRVGLYEQYF	TGCGCCAGCAGCTTGGGTCGGGTCGGTTTATACGAGCAGTACTTC	-	15	TRBJ2-7	once	TRBV5-1
CASWTSGGTDTQYF	TGTGCCAGCTGGACTAGCGGGGGCACAGATACGCAGTATTTT	TRBD2	14	TRBJ2-3	-	TRBV2
CASSHPPGTDTQYF	TGCGCCAGCAGCCATCCACCTGGCACAGATACGCAGTATTTT	-	14	TRBJ2-3	-	TRBV4-1
CASSKKRSGGGLGTDTQYF	TGTGCCAGCAGCAAGAAAAGGTCGGGAGGAGGACTAGGCACAGATACGCAGTATTTT	-	19	TRBJ2-3	-	TRBV21-1
CASSQGTDPADGYTF	TGCGCCAGCAGCCAAGGGACGGATCCCGCGGATGGCTACACCTTC	-	15	TRBJ1-2	-	TRBV4-1
CASSRVRGLNTEAFF	TGTGCCAGCAGCCGGGTGAGGGGCTTGAACACTGAAGCTTTCTTT	-	15	TRBJ1-1	once	TRBV5-5
CASSYQGPCDQPQHF	TGTGCCAGCAGTTATCAGGGACCCTGTGATCAGCCCCAGCATTTT	-	15	TRBJ1-5	-	TRBV27
CASRLRGSYGYTF	TGTGCCAGCAGACTCCGTGGTTCCTATGGCTACACCTTC	-	13	TRBJ1-2	-	TRBV12-3/TRBV12-4
CASSPYPPETQYF	TGTGCCAGCAGCCCATACCCGCCAGAGACCCAGTACTTC	-	13	TRBJ2-5	-	TRBV7-9
CASSFDRYSNQPQHF	TGTGCCAGCAGCTTTGACAGATATAGCAATCAGCCCCAGCATTTT	-	15	TRBJ1-5	-	TRBV11-2
CASSQGTGWYEQYF	TGTGCCAGCAGCCAAGGGACAGGGTGGTACGAGCAGTACTTC	TRBD1	14	TRBJ2-7	-	TRBV3-1/TRBV3-2
CASTSFVLAGNTGELFF	TGTGCCAGCACCTCATTCGTACTAGCGGGTAACACCGGGGAGCTGTTTTTT	TRBD2	17	TRBJ2-2	-	TRBV5-6
CASSQIAGVGNTIYF	TGTGCCAGCAGCCAGATTGCGGGGGTAGGAAACACCATATATTTT	-	15	TRBJ1-3	-	TRBV3-1/TRBV3-2
CASSFLDPRLAGEETQYF	TGTGCCAGCAGCTTCCTAGACCCCCGACTAGCGGGAGAAGAGACCCAGTACTTC	TRBD2	18	TRBJ2-5	-	TRBV11-3
CASSFDGESSYNSPLHF	TGTGCCAGCAGCTTCGACGGTGAGAGCTCCTATAATTCACCCCTCCACTTT	-	17	TRBJ1-6	-	TRBV5-4
CASSLSGSNQPQHF	TGCGCCAGCAGCTTATCAGGTAGCAATCAGCCCCAGCATTTT	-	14	TRBJ1-5	-	TRBV5-1
CASSISPDLYEQYF	TGTGCCAGTAGTATAAGCCCGGACCTCTACGAGCAGTACTTC	-	14	TRBJ2-7	-	TRBV19
CASSATGTISEAFF	TGTGCCAGCAGTGCCACCGGGACGATCTCAGAAGCTTTCTTT	-	14	TRBJ1-1	-	TRBV25-1
CASRGGLNTGELFF	TGTGCCAGCAGAGGAGGGTTGAACACCGGGGAGCTGTTTTTT	-	14	TRBJ2-2	-	TRBV7-8
CASSYGSSNYGYTF	TGTGCCAGCAGTTACGGAAGTTCTAACTATGGCTACACCTTC	-	14	TRBJ1-2	-	TRBV6-2/TRBV6-3
CASSEAQGSGYTF	TGTGCCAGCAGTGAGGCCCAGGGGAGTGGCTACACCTTC	-	13	TRBJ1-2	-	TRBV27
CAIRTTGAISYGYTF	TGTGCCATAAGGACGACAGGGGCCATCTCCTATGGCTACACCTTC	TRBD1	15	TRBJ1-2	-	TRBV19
CASSQEIPGLVYNEQFF	TGCGCCAGCAGCCAAGAAATTCCGGGACTAGTCTACAATGAGCAGTTCTTC	TRBD2	17	TRBJ2-1	-	TRBV4-1
CASSPGTGGYEQYF	TGCGCCAGCAGTCCCGGGACAGGGGGCTACGAGCAGTACTTC	TRBD1	14	TRBJ2-7	-	TRBV5-1
CSVQGATRSYEQYF	TGCAGCGTACAGGGGGCTACAAGGTCCTACGAGCAGTACTTC	TRBD1	14	TRBJ2-7	-	TRBV29-1